This TCR beta chain was found in a study of prognosis after radiotherapy for stage I lung cancer. In the study overall: Roughly 14 patients had newly diagnosed primary stage I lung tumors, and several had oligometastatic NSCLC after surgical resection of the primary tumor. Study-wide findings and caveats: As reported, TRBV and TRBJ gene usage differed between patients who had metastases and those who did not.

Sample share makes this clonotype medium-sized. Its target is unknown. From genomic DNA, TCR beta CDR3 was amplified by two-round multiplex PCR. First-round PCR employed TRBV- and TRBJ-specific primers for each gene. TCRdb ran MiXCR on the multiplex PCR reads and lists one entry per CDR3 protein. The sample shows 15,000 to 20,000 distinct CDR3 sequences, around 31% of them seen only once. Germline assignment: CDR1 SEHNR and CDR2 FQNEAQ (reference sequence). This CDR3 is built from 13 residues. The V and J ends lost 5 bases and 7 bases, in that order; junction bases with no gene match: 5. The chain carries TRBV7-9 and TRBJ2-1; 7 nucleotides line up with TRBD2. The specimen comprised PBMCs, sampled before or after stereotactic body radiation therapy (not recorded which). The sequence came from a donor aged 50 or older with non-small cell lung cancer. The CDR3 protein is CASSPGEGNEQFF. CDR3 in DNA: TGTGCCAGCAGCCCCGGGGAGGGGAATGAGCAGTTCTTC.